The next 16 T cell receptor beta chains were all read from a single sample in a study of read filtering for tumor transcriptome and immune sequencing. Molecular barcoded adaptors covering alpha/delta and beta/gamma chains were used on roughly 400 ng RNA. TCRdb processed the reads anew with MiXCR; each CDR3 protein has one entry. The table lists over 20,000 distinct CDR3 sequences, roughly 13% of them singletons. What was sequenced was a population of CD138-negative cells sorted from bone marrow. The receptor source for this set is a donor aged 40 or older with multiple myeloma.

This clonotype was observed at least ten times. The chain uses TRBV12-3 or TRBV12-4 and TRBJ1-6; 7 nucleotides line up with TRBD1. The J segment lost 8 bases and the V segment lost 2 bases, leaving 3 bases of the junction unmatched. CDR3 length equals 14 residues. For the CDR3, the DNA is TGTGCCAGCAGTTTAAAGGGGGCGGATTCACCCCTCCACTTT. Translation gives CASSLKGADSPLHF.

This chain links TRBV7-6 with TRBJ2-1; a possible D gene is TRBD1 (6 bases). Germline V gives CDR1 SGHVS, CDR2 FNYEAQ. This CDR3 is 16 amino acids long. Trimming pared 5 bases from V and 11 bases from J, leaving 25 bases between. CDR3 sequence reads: CASSPGGEETQWQQFF. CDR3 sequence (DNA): TGTGCCAGCAGCCCTGGGGGCGAAGAGACCCAGTGGCAGCAGTTCTTC. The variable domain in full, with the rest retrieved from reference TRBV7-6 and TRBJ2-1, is GAGVSQSPRYKVTKRGQDVALRCDPISGHVSLYWYRQALGQGPEFLTYFNYEAQQDKSGLPNDRFSAERPEGSISTLTIQRTEQRDSAMYRCASSPGGEETQWQQFFGPGTRLTVL.

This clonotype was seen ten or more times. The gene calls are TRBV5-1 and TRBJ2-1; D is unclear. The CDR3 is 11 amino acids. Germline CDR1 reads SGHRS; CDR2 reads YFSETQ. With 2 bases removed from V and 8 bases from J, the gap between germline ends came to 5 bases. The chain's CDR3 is CASSLSYEQFF. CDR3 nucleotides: TGCGCCAGCAGCTTATCGTATGAGCAGTTCTTC.

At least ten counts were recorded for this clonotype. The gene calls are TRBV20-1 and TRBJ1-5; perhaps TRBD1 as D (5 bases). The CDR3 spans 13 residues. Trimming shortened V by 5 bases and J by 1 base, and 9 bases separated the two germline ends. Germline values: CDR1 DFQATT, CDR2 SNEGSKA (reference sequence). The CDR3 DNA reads TGCAGTGCTTACCGGGACAGCAATCAGCCCCAGCATTTT. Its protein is CSAYRDSNQPQHF.

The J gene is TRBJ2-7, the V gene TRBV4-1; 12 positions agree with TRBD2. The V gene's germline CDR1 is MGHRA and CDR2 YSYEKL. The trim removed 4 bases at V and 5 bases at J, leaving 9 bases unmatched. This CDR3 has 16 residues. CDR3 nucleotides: TGCGCCAGCAGCCCCCCGCTAGCGGGAGGGAGGAACGAGCAGTACTTC. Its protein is CASSPPLAGGRNEQYF.

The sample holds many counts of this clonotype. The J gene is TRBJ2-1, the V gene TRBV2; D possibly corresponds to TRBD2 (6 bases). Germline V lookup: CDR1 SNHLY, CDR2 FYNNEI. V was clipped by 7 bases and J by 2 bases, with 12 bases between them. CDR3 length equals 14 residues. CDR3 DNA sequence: TGTGCCAGCACCGGACGACTAGCCTACAATGAGCAGTTCTTC. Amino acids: CASTGRLAYNEQFF.

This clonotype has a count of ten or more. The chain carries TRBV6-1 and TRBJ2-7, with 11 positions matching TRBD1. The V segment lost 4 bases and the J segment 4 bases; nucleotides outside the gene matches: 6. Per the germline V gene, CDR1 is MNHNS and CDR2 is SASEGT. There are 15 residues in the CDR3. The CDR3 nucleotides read TGTGCCAGCAGTGGCTGGGACAGGGGGTGGTACGAGCAGTACTTC. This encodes CASSGWDRGWYEQYF.

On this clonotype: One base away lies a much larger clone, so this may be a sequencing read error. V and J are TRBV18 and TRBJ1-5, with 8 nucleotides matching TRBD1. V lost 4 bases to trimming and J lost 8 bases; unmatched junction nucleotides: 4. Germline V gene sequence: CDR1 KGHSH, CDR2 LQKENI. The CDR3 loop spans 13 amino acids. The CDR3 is CASSRGQGEPQHF. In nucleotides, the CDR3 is TGTGCCAGCTCACGAGGACAGGGTGAGCCCCAGCATTTT.

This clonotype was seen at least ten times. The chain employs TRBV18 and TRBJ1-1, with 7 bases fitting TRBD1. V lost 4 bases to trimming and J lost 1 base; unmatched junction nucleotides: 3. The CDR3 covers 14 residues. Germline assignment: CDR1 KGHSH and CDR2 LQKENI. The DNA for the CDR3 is TGTGCCAGCTCACTGGGGACAGCGAACACTGAAGCTTTCTTT. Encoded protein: CASSLGTANTEAFF.

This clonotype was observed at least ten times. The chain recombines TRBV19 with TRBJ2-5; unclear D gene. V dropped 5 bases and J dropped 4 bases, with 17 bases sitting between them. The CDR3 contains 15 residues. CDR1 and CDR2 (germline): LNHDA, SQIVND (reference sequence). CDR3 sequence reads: CASSPQAAPLETQYF. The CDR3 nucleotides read TGTGCCAGTAGTCCCCAGGCAGCCCCGCTAGAGACCCAGTACTTC.

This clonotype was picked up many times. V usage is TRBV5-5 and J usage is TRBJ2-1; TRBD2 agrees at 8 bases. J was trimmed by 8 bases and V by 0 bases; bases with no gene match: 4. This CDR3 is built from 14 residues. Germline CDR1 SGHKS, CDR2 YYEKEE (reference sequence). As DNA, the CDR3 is TGTGCCAGCAGCTTGGATAGCGGGATCGATGAGCAGTTCTTC. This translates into CASSLDSGIDEQFF.

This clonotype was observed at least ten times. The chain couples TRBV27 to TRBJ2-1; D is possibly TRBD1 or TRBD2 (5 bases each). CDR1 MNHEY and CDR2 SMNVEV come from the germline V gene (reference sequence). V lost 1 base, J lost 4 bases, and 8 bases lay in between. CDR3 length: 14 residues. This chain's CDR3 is CASSLFGAYNEQFF. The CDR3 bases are TGTGCCAGCAGTTTATTCGGGGCTTACAATGAGCAGTTCTTC.

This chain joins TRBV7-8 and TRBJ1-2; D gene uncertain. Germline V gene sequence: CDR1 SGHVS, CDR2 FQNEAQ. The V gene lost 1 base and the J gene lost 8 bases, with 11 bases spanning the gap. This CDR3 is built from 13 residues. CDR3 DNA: TGTGCCAGCAGCTTAGGGTTGGATGGGGGCTACACCTTC. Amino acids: CASSLGLDGGYTF.

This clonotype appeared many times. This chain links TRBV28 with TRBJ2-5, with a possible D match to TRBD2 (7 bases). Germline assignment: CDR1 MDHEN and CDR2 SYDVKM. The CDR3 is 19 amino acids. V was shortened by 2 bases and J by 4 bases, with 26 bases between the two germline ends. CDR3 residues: CASSLVGEGVGFVRETQYF. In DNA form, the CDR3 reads TGTGCCAGCAGTTTAGTGGGGGAGGGGGTCGGCTTTGTTCGAGAGACCCAGTACTTC. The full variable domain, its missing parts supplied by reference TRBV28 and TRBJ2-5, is DVKVTQSSRYLVKRTGEKVFLECVQDMDHENMFWYRQDPGLGLRLIYFSYDVKMKEKGDIPEGYSVSREKKERFSLILESASTNQTSMYLCASSLVGEGVGFVRETQYFGPGTRLLVL.

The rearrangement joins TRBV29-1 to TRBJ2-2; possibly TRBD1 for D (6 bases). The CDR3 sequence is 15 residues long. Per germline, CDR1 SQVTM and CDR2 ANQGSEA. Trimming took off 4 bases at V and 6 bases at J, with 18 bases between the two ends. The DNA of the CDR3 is TGCAGCGTTGGTACAGGGAACTTGAGTCCCGGGGAGCTGTTTTTT. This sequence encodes CSVGTGNLSPGELFF.

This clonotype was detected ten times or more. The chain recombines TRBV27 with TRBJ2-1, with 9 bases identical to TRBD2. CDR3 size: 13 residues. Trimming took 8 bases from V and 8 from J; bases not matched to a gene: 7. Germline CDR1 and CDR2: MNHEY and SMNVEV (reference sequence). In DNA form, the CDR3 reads TGTGCCAGCCGGAGTAGCGGGGGATATGAGCAGTTCTTC. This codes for CASRSSGGYEQFF.